This T cell receptor beta chain was observed in a study of memory CD8 T cells in hepatitis C reinfection. Study as a whole: Reinfection meant HCV RNA positivity after two negatives ≥60 days apart. Late or post reinfection samples were taken 12 to 24 weeks after detection.

The CDR3 has 16 amino acids. J lost 0 bases, V lost 5 bases, and 7 bases had no gene match. The germline gives CDR1 SEHNR, CDR2 FQNEAQ (reference sequence). Using immunoSEQ multiplex PCR, the repertoire was profiled, and TCRdb retains in-frame clones only, with some absent. The sample holds 4,500 or so clones, roughly 89% seen once. Regarding time point: late/post reinfection, 12 to 24 weeks after detection. TCR sequencing was done directly ex vivo on sorted cells, without expansion in vitro. Total naive CD8 T cells were sorted as viable CD3+ CD8+ CD45RO- cells from a couple of donors. V usage is TRBV7-9 and J usage is TRBJ2-5; TRBD1 matches at 9 bases. The sequencing input was naive CD8+ T cells sorted from blood. The sequence was collected from a middle-aged man with hepatitis C virus infection. CDR3: CASSPPGQGNQETQYF. CDR3 DNA sequence: TGTGCCAGCAGCCCGCCGGGACAGGGAAACCAAGAGACCCAGTACTTC.